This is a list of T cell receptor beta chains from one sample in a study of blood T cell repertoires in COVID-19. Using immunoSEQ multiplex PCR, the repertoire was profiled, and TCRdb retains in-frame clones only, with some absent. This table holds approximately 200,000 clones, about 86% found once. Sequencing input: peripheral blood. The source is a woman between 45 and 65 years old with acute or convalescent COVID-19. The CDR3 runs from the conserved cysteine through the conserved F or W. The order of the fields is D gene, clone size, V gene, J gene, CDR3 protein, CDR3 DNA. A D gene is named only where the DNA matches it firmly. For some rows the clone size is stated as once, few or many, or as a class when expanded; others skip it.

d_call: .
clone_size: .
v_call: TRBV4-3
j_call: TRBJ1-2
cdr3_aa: CASSQSYTVNYGYTF
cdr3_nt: TGCGCCAGCAGCCAAAGCTATACAGTTAACTATGGCTACACCTTC

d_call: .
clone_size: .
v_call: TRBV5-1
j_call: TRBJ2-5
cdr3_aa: CASSLPKETQYF
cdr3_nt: TGCGCCAGCAGCTTGCCCAAAGAGACCCAGTACTTC

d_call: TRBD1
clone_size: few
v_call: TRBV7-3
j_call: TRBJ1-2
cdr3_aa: CASSLTDRAGYTF
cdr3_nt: TGTGCCAGCAGCCTAACGGACAGGGCTGGCTACACCTTC

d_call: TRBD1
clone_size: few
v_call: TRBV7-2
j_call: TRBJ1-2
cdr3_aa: CASIEGTGRGYTF
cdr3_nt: TGTGCCAGCATAGAAGGGACAGGGCGCGGCTACACCTTC

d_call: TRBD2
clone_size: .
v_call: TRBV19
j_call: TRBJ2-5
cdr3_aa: CASSTVAGVQETQYF
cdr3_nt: TGTGCCAGTAGTACGGTAGCGGGGGTCCAAGAGACCCAGTACTTC

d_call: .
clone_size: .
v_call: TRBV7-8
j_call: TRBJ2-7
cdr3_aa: CASSLGANYEQYF
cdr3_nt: TGTGCCAGCAGCTTAGGAGCTAACTACGAGCAGTACTTC

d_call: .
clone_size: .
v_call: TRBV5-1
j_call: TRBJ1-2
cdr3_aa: CASTPGNGAYTF
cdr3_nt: TGCGCCAGCACCCCAGGTAATGGTGCCTACACCTTC

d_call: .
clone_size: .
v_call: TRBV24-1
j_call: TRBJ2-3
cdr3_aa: CATSDWGDSGGDTQYF
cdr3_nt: TGTGCCACCAGTGATTGGGGGGACAGCGGGGGAGATACGCAGTATTTT

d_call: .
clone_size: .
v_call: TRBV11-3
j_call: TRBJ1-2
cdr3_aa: CASSQAPANYGYTF
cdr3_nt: TGTGCCAGCAGCCAGGCCCCAGCTAACTATGGCTACACCTTC

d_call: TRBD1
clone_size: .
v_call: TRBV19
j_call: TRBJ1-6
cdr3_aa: CASSGQGKNSPLHF
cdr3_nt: TGTGCCAGTAGCGGACAGGGGAAGAATTCACCCCTCCACTTT

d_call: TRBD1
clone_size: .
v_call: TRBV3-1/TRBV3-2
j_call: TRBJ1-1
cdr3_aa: CASSQRTGVWAFF
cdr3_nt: TGTGCCAGCAGCCAACGGACAGGGGTATGGGCTTTCTTT

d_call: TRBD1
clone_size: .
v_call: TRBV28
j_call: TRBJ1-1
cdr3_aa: CASSSPGQGGYTEAFF
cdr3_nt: TGTGCCAGCAGTTCACCGGGACAGGGGGGATACACTGAAGCTTTCTTT